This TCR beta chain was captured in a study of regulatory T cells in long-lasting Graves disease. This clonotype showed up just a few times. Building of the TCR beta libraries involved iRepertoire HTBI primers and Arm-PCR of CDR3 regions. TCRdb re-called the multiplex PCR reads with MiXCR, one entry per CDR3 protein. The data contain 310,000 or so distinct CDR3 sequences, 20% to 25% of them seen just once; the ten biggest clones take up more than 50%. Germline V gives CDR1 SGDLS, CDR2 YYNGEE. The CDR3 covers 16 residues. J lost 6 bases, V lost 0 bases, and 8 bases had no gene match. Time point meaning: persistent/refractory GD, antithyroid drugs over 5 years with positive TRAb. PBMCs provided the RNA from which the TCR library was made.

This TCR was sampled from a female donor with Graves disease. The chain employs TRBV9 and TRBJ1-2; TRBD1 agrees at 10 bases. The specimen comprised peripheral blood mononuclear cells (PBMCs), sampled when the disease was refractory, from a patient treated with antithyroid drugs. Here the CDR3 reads CASSVATTGGFNGYTF. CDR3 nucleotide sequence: TGTGCCAGCAGCGTAGCTACGACAGGGGGCTTTAATGGCTACACCTTC.